This T cell receptor beta chain was identified during a study of blood T cell repertoires in COVID-19. Across the whole study: Acute-phase and convalescent COVID-19 samples originated in the United States, Italy and Spain. PBMCs, B-cell-depleted T cells, or T cells provided the cDNA or gDNA that made up the material.

After removal of 1 base from V and 1 base from J, the junction contained 6 bases not matched to a gene. Germline CDR1 SGHNT, CDR2 YYREEE (reference sequence). The CDR3 totals 16 residues. How the authors handled the data: Estimates of nucleated cell counts were drawn from the amplification of reference gene primers. TCRdb's copy holds only in-frame clones and misses some; the assay was immunoSEQ multiplex PCR. V, J and clone size derive from that table, while D and trimming were established from the DNA sequence. The table lists 97,000 or so clones, almost 85% of them singletons. The chain couples TRBV5-4 to TRBJ2-5, with 8 bases identical to TRBD1. The sequencing sample was made of peripheral blood. This receptor was identified in a man in his forties with active or convalescent COVID-19. CDR3 in amino acids: CASSLRTGNLQETQYF. The CDR3 DNA is TGTGCCAGCAGCTTGAGGACAGGGAATCTCCAAGAGACCCAGTACTTC.